A selection of T cell receptor beta chains follows, all from one sample in a study of blood T cell repertoires in COVID-19. Using immunoSEQ multiplex PCR, the repertoire was profiled, and TCRdb retains in-frame clones only, with some absent. The sample records around 70,000 clones, roughly 74% being singletons. The sequencing input was peripheral blood. All receptors derive from a human donor in a cohort sampled during active COVID-19. Each CDR3 is given with its conserved first and last residue. Each record gives: V gene, J gene, CDR3 protein.

V gene: TRBV7-8
J gene: TRBJ2-2
CDR3 protein: CASSLVVSTSGSGELFF

V gene: TRBV10-2
J gene: TRBJ2-7
CDR3 protein: CASSEFRVFTGGDEQYF

V gene: TRBV29-1
J gene: TRBJ1-2
CDR3 protein: CSVDTGGYYGYTF

V gene: TRBV19
J gene: TRBJ2-6
CDR3 protein: CASSTPAGANVLTF

V gene: TRBV6-5
J gene: TRBJ2-7
CDR3 protein: CASSRQGRTYEQYF

V gene: TRBV7-7
J gene: TRBJ2-2
CDR3 protein: CASSGTLNTGELFF

V gene: TRBV19
J gene: TRBJ2-7
CDR3 protein: CASSLNTAREGNIAPIAWSGEQYF

V gene: TRBV7-2
J gene: TRBJ2-3
CDR3 protein: CASSSTSGSEDTQYF

V gene: TRBV5-4
J gene: TRBJ2-5
CDR3 protein: CASSPQGGEQETQYF

V gene: TRBV4-2
J gene: TRBJ2-2
CDR3 protein: CASSQEGQPTGELFF

V gene: TRBV6-2/TRBV6-3
J gene: TRBJ2-7
CDR3 protein: CASSYYYRGSGSISYEQYF

V gene: TRBV29-1
J gene: TRBJ1-2
CDR3 protein: CSGRDMEGYTF

V gene: TRBV24-1
J gene: TRBJ2-1
CDR3 protein: CATSGLPSYNEQFF

V gene: TRBV19
J gene: TRBJ1-1
CDR3 protein: CASSPGKTNTEAFF

V gene: TRBV29-1
J gene: TRBJ1-2
CDR3 protein: CSVERDSFNYGYTF

V gene: TRBV20-1
J gene: TRBJ1-4
CDR3 protein: CSVGTVGKLFF

V gene: TRBV24-1
J gene: TRBJ2-1
CDR3 protein: CATSDLQVSGRLRFF